The 18 T cell receptor beta chains given below trace back to one sample, sequenced in a study of OX40 agonist ivuxolimab in advanced cancers. The assay was immunoSEQ multiplex PCR, and TCRdb's table has in-frame clones only and misses some. This sample has roughly 53,000 clones, with over 80% found just once. The sequencing here drew on CD4+ or CD8+ T cells sorted from blood, taken in a trial of the OX40 agonist ivuxolimab. Every receptor here comes from an adult with an advanced solid tumor such as melanoma, head and neck, liver or kidney cancer.

The chain has TRBV18 and TRBJ2-2; D uncertain. The V gene's germline CDR1 is KGHSH and CDR2 LQKENI. CDR3 length equals 13 residues. Trimming left V 1 base short and J 3 bases short, with 3 bases between. The CDR3 loop is CASSPQDTGELFF. The CDR3 coding sequence is TGTGCCAGCTCACCACAGGACACCGGGGAGCTGTTTTTT.

The rearrangement links TRBV6-5 to TRBJ1-4, with a tentative D call TRBD1 (5 bases). Germline CDR1 MNHEY, CDR2 SVGAGI. V lost 2 bases and J lost 8, with 9 bases in between. This CDR3 has 13 residues. The CDR3: CASSYQGREKLFF. CDR3 DNA: TGTGCCAGCAGTTACCAGGGAAGGGAAAAACTGTTTTTT.

The rearrangement joins TRBV19 to TRBJ2-7; a weak D match, TRBD2 (6 bases). The germline CDR1 and CDR2 sequences are LNHDA and SQIVND (reference sequence). CDR3 length: 15 residues. V lost 8 bases and J lost 0, with 17 bases in between. This chain's CDR3 is CASHPTGLGSYEQYF. The CDR3 coding sequence is TGTGCCAGTCACCCGACGGGACTGGGCTCCTACGAGCAGTACTTC. The full variable domain, completed using reference TRBV19 and TRBJ2-7, is DGGITQSPKYLFRKEGQNVTLSCEQNLNHDAMYWYRQDPGQGLRLIYYSQIVNDFQKGDIAEGYSVSREKKESFPLTVTSAQKNPTAFYLCASHPTGLGSYEQYFGPGTRLTVT.

The chain carries TRBV2 and TRBJ1-1; tentative D call: TRBD1 (6 bases). This CDR3 has 16 residues. Germline values: CDR1 SNHLY, CDR2 FYNNEI. V was clipped by 6 bases and J by 5 bases, with 22 bases between them. This CDR3 is CASRVTGSVGGTEAFF. Written as DNA, the CDR3 is TGTGCCAGCAGGGTGACAGGTTCAGTGGGTGGGACTGAAGCTTTCTTT.

The chain is built from TRBV27 and TRBJ1-2; 8 positions agree with TRBD1. Per the germline V gene, CDR1 is MNHEY and CDR2 is SMNVEV (reference sequence). The CDR3 loop spans 14 amino acids. Trimming removed 11 bases from V and 0 bases from J; junction bases left unmatched: 8. CDR3 sequence (DNA): TGTGCCGCAGGGGGCAGTAGTACTAACTATGGCTACACCTTC. Translating gives CAAGGSSTNYGYTF.

The CDR3 loop reads CASSLTWDGYNEQFF. CDR3 nucleotide sequence: TGTGCCAGCAGCTTAACTTGGGACGGCTACAATGAGCAGTTCTTC. The V call is TRBV7-2, the J call TRBJ2-1; D tentatively reads TRBD1 or TRBD2 (5 bases each). From germline, CDR1 is SGHTA and CDR2 FQGNSA. This CDR3 has 15 residues. V was shortened by 2 bases and J by 3 bases, with 11 bases between the two germline ends.

V is TRBV6-5 and J is TRBJ2-7; D unclear. Trimming took off 7 bases at V and 3 bases at J, with 10 bases between the two ends. From germline, CDR1 is MNHEY and CDR2 SVGAGI. CDR3 size: 12 residues. The CDR3 DNA is TGTGCCAGCAATGGGATAAGCTACGAGCAGTACTTC. Amino acids: CASNGISYEQYF.

The V and J genes are TRBV7-6 and TRBJ2-7; D may correspond to TRBD1 or TRBD2 (5 bases each). Germline values: CDR1 SGHVS, CDR2 FNYEAQ. The CDR3 totals 15 residues. The V end was cut by 1 base, the J end by 7 bases, with 17 bases between. The CDR3 coding sequence is TGTGCCAGCAGCTTAGGAGTTATGGGGGAACGGGAGCAGTACTTC. This gives the protein CASSLGVMGEREQYF.

CDR3 loop: CASSLEGGTDTQYF. The CDR3 DNA reads TGTGCCAGCAGCTTAGAAGGGGGGACAGATACGCAGTATTTT. This rearrangement joins TRBV11-1 to TRBJ2-3; either TRBD1 or TRBD2 may supply D (6 bases each). Germline V lookup: CDR1 SGHAT, CDR2 FQDESV (reference sequence). The CDR3 contains 14 residues. V dropped 1 base and J dropped 3 bases, with 8 bases sitting between them.

V and J are TRBV14 and TRBJ2-7; 9 bases agree with TRBD1. The germline V gene encodes CDR1 SGHDN and CDR2 FVKESK. There are 17 residues in the CDR3. Trimming took 2 bases from V and 1 from J; bases not matched to a gene: 9. The CDR3 loop is CASSQFPGQGKSYEQYF. The CDR3 coding sequence is TGTGCCAGCAGCCAATTCCCGGGACAGGGTAAATCCTACGAGCAGTACTTC.

As regards this clone: An end of the junction does not agree with germline; a read error may underlie this. The chain carries TRBV6-1 and TRBJ1-6; 7 nucleotides match TRBD1. CDR3 size: 16 residues. CDR1 is MNHNS, CDR2 SASEGT, per germline. This chain's CDR3 is CASSEGMTGYNSPLHF. DNA of the CDR3: TGTGCCAGCAGCGAAGGGATGACAGGGTATAATTCACCCCTCCACTTT.

The chain employs TRBV18 and TRBJ1-5; 7 bases agree with TRBD1. The V gene's germline CDR1 is KGHSH and CDR2 LQKENI. J was trimmed by 3 bases and V by 6 bases; bases with no gene match: 11. CDR3 length: 16 amino acids. The CDR3 DNA reads TGTGCCAGCTCCTATCAGGGGGTAAAAGACAATCAGCCCCAGCATTTT. Protein: CASSYQGVKDNQPQHF.

This chain joins TRBV6-1 and TRBJ2-7, with TRBD1 matching 8 bases. Looked up from germline, CDR1 is MNHNS and CDR2 is SASEGT. This CDR3 spans 15 amino acids. Trimming at V came to 6 bases and at J to 3 bases, leaving 10 bases not matched to a gene. The CDR3 spells CASRPGQGLNYEQYF. CDR3 in DNA: TGTGCCAGCAGACCAGGACAGGGTTTAAACTACGAGCAGTACTTC.

This chain joins TRBV29-1 and TRBJ2-3, with TRBD2 matching 11 bases. V lost 1 base to trimming and J lost 7 bases; unmatched junction nucleotides: 7. Germline loops: CDR1 SQVTM, CDR2 ANQGSEA. This CDR3 spans 15 amino acids. The CDR3 here is CSVEGLAGHLYTQYF. CDR3 coding DNA: TGCAGCGTTGAAGGACTAGCGGGACACCTGTATACGCAGTATTTT.

In DNA form, the CDR3 reads TGTGCCAGTAGTTTAGGACAGAATAATTCACCCCTCCACTTT. Translation gives CASSLGQNNSPLHF. The V and J genes are TRBV19 and TRBJ1-6, with D possibly matching TRBD1 (6 bases). The germline V gene encodes CDR1 LNHDA and CDR2 SQIVND (reference sequence). V was trimmed by 5 bases and J by 5 bases, leaving 10 bases between them. The CDR3 length is 14 residues.

The chain joins TRBV10-3 to TRBJ2-5; a possible D gene is TRBD2 (7 bases). Per germline, CDR1 ENHRY and CDR2 SYGVKD. Trimming stripped 6 bases from V and 5 bases from J, with 13 bases between. CDR3 length equals 13 residues. The CDR3 DNA is TGTGCCATCAGCCGGGGGGCGGGCGAGACCCAGTACTTC. It yields the protein CAISRGAGETQYF.

This clone appeared a single time. The genes are TRBV10-2 and TRBJ2-4; D may be TRBD1 (7 bases). Trimming took 3 bases from V and 1 from J, leaving 13 bases between them. In germline, CDR1 is WSHSY, CDR2 SAAADI. The CDR3 contains 16 residues. CDR3 coding DNA: TGCGCCAGCAGTGACCTACAGGGGAGGGCCAAAAACATTCAGTACTTC. Protein sequence: CASSDLQGRAKNIQYF.

The rearrangement joins TRBV5-1 to TRBJ2-3, with 11 bases fitting TRBD1. CDR3 length: 15 residues. The trim removed 4 bases at V and 2 bases at J, leaving 3 bases unmatched. Germline V gives CDR1 SGHRS, CDR2 YFSETQ. The CDR3 DNA reads TGCGCCAGCAGCCCGGGACAGGGGGTCACAGATACGCAGTATTTT. Protein: CASSPGQGVTDTQYF.